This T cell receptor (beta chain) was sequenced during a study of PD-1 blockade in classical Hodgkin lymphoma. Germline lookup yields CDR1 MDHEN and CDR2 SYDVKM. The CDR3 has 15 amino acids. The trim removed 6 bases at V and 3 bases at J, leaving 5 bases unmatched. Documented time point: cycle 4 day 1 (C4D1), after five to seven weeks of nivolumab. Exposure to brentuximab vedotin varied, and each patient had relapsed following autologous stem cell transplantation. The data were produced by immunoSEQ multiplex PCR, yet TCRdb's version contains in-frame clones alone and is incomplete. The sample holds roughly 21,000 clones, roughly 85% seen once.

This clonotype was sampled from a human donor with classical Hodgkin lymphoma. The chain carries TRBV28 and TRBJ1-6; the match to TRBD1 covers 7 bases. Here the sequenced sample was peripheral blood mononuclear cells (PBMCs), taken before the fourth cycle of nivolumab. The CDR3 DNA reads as TGTGCCAGCAGCGCCGGGACAGTCTATAATTCACCCCTCCACTTT. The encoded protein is CASSAGTVYNSPLHF.